This entry describes one T cell receptor (beta chain). The data are from a study of blood T cell repertoires in COVID-19. Study as a whole: PBMCs, B-cell-depleted T cells, or T cells provided the cDNA or gDNA that made up the material.

Original processing notes: Reference gene primer amplification yielded estimated nucleated cell counts. Generated by immunoSEQ multiplex PCR, the TCRdb table keeps only in-frame clones and is missing some. The DNA gave D and trimming, while V, J and clone size come from that table. The sample lists under 200,000 clones, more than 65% occurring once. The ends lost 5 bases at V and 3 bases at J; junction bases unmatched: 4. Germline CDR1 and CDR2: SEHNR and FQNEAQ (reference sequence). This CDR3 contains 14 residues. This chain links TRBV7-9 with TRBJ2-3, with 8 bases fitting TRBD2. Sequencing input: peripheral blood. The receptor was isolated from a man between 65 and 85 years old with active or convalescent COVID-19. The CDR3 protein is CASSPPGGTDTQYF. The CDR3 DNA follows: TGTGCCAGCAGCCCCCCGGGGGGGACAGATACGCAGTATTTT.